What follows are 18 T cell receptor beta chains derived from one specimen sequenced in a study of regulatory T cells in long-lasting Graves disease. As to time point: persistent/refractory GD, antithyroid drugs over 5 years with positive TRAb. PBMC RNA served as the TCR library source. In building TCR beta libraries, iRepertoire HTBI primers were used together with Arm-PCR of CDR3 regions. TCRdb analysed the multiplex PCR reads with MiXCR anew, one entry per CDR3 protein. The data contain 450,000 or so distinct CDR3 sequences, roughly 20% of them singletons. The input for sequencing was peripheral blood mononuclear cells (PBMCs), taken when the disease was refractory, from a patient treated with antithyroid drugs. The receptors shown here come from a female donor with Graves disease.

This clonotype has just a few counts. The V call is TRBV28, the J call TRBJ1-3; no clear D. V lost 1 base and J lost 0, with 4 bases in between. Germline V gene data show CDR1 as MDHEN and CDR2 as SYDVKM. The CDR3 extends over 14 amino acids. The CDR3 region is CASSLFNSGNTIYF. The CDR3 DNA reads TGTGCCAGCAGTTTATTTAACTCTGGAAACACCATATATTTT.

This chain links TRBV29-1 with TRBJ2-3; 9 bases are shared with TRBD2. This CDR3 spans 12 amino acids. J gave up 9 bases and V 3 bases, and 4 bases lay outside the gene matches. CDR1 is SQVTM, CDR2 ANQGSEA, per germline. The CDR3 loop reads CSVDLAGRTQYF. CDR3 coding DNA: TGCAGCGTTGATCTAGCGGGACGCACGCAGTATTTT.

This clonotype was recorded at least ten times. The V call is TRBV7-2, the J call TRBJ2-5, with 10 bases identical to TRBD2. Germline V gene sequence: CDR1 SGHTA, CDR2 FQGNSA. V was pared by 0 bases and J by 5 bases, with 9 bases of the junction left unmatched. This CDR3 spans 17 amino acids. CDR3 loop: CASSLAASGSREETQYF. The CDR3 nucleotides read TGTGCCAGCAGCTTAGCGGCTAGCGGGAGTAGGGAGGAGACCCAGTACTTC.

This clonotype occurred many times. This chain connects TRBV27 to TRBJ2-7; 10 positions agree with TRBD1. The CDR3 totals 14 residues. J was trimmed by 5 bases and V by 5 bases; bases with no gene match: 6. In germline, CDR1 is MNHEY, CDR2 SMNVEV (reference sequence). In DNA, the CDR3 is TGTGCCAGCAGTAGCGACAGGGGGCAGAACGAGCAGTACTTC. Encoded protein: CASSSDRGQNEQYF.

In its sample, this clonotype was seen many times. The chain uses TRBV5-1 and TRBJ1-1, with 9 bases identical to TRBD1. CDR3 size: 16 residues. The J segment lost 5 bases and the V segment lost 4 bases, leaving 12 bases of the junction unmatched. In germline, CDR1 is SGHRS, CDR2 YFSETQ. In nucleotides, the CDR3 is TGCGCCAGCAGCCTCGGACAGGGGATTGAGGGAACTGAAGCTTTCTTT. Translated, it gives CASSLGQGIEGTEAFF.

This clonotype was detected ten times or more. V and J are TRBV20-1 and TRBJ1-4; D is unclear. Germline CDR1 reads DFQATT; CDR2 reads SNEGSKA (reference sequence). The CDR3 contains 11 residues. Trimming removed 8 bases at V and 5 bases at J, with 9 bases between. CDR3 nucleotide sequence: TGCAGTATCAAGACGAATGAAAAACTGTTTTTT. Translation: CSIKTNEKLFF.

This clonotype was counted only a few times. The chain joins TRBV29-1 to TRBJ2-7; the D is unclear. From germline, CDR1 is SQVTM and CDR2 ANQGSEA. V was shortened by 6 bases and J by 2 bases, with 14 bases between the two germline ends. This CDR3 has 13 residues. For the CDR3, the DNA is TGCAGCGTCCAGAGAGATCCGACCTACGAGCAGTACTTC. This sequence encodes CSVQRDPTYEQYF.

The chain carries TRBV7-3 and TRBJ2-1; 9 bases agree with TRBD1. Germline V gene data show CDR1 as SGHTA and CDR2 as FQGTGA. This CDR3 spans 15 amino acids. V trimming: 4 bases; J trimming: 3 bases; junction bases outside the gene matches: 4. The CDR3 region is CASSWDRVRYNEQFF. For the CDR3, the DNA is TGTGCCAGCAGCTGGGACAGGGTCCGCTACAATGAGCAGTTCTTC.

The sample holds many counts of this clonotype. The chain recombines TRBV6-2 or TRBV6-3 with TRBJ2-7; D ambiguous. The CDR3 loop spans 13 amino acids. The germline V gene has CDR1 MNHEY and CDR2 SVGEGT. V was shortened by 0 bases and J by 0 bases, with 3 bases between the two germline ends. The CDR3 loop is CASSYSASYEQYF. In DNA form, the CDR3 reads TGTGCCAGCAGTTACTCGGCCTCCTACGAGCAGTACTTC.

The chain is built from TRBV20-1 and TRBJ1-5; D is possibly TRBD1 (6 bases). CDR1 and CDR2 (germline): DFQATT, SNEGSKA (reference sequence). CDR3 length: 15 amino acids. V was shortened by 2 bases and J by 1 base, with 12 bases between the two germline ends. In nucleotides, the CDR3 is TGCAGTGCTAGACCCGAGGGGGACAGCAATCAGCCCCAGCATTTT. It codes for CSARPEGDSNQPQHF.

The sample holds a few counts of this clonotype. The V call is TRBV20-1, the J call TRBJ1-5, with TRBD1 matching over 8 bases. Per the germline V gene, CDR1 is DFQATT and CDR2 is SNEGSKA (reference sequence). Losses at the gene ends were 2 bases for V and 5 bases for J; bases not matched to a gene: 2. CDR3 length: 13 residues. CDR3 sequence (DNA): TGCAGTGCTAGACAGGGGGCTCATCAGCCCCAGCATTTT. This encodes CSARQGAHQPQHF.

The chain links TRBV29-1 to TRBJ2-1; 11 bases are shared with TRBD2. V trimming: 1 base; J trimming: 6 bases; junction bases outside the gene matches: 2. The CDR3 extends over 14 amino acids. The germline CDR1 and CDR2 sequences are SQVTM and ANQGSEA. The CDR3 loop reads CSVEALAGGNEQFF. CDR3 nucleotide sequence: TGCAGCGTTGAAGCGCTAGCGGGAGGCAATGAGCAGTTCTTC.

On this clonotype itself: Possible read error: a much larger clone is one base away. V usage is TRBV6-5 and J usage is TRBJ2-2; D gene unclear. The CDR3 runs to 16 residues. Germline CDR1 MNHEY, CDR2 SVGAGI. V lost 1 base and J 1 base, leaving 10 bases between the germline ends. The CDR3 region is CASSYFGSWNTGELFF. The CDR3, as DNA: TGTGCCAGCAGTTACTTCGGTTCATGGAACACCGGGGAGCTGTTTTTT.

This clonotype has at least ten counts. The rearrangement joins TRBV27 to TRBJ1-2; the D gene is possibly TRBD1 (5 bases). The length of the CDR3 is 15 residues. From germline, CDR1 is MNHEY and CDR2 SMNVEV (reference sequence). V gave up 5 bases and J gave up 1 base, with 14 bases separating them. In nucleotides, the CDR3 is TGTGCCAGCAGTCCACGGATCCAGGGTAACTATGGCTACACCTTC. Translating gives CASSPRIQGNYGYTF.

This clonotype has a count of ten or more. The chain uses TRBV20-1 and TRBJ1-1; possibly TRBD1 for D (5 bases). V lost 4 bases and J lost 0, with 12 bases in between. Germline assignment: CDR1 DFQATT and CDR2 SNEGSKA (reference sequence). CDR3 length: 14 residues. The DNA of the CDR3 is TGCAGTGCTACGGGGGGGTCCCTGAACACTGAAGCTTTCTTT. Protein sequence: CSATGGSLNTEAFF.

This clonotype was detected many times. The rearrangement uses TRBV6-2 or TRBV6-3 and TRBJ1-4; possible D gene TRBD1, 6 bases. The CDR3 contains 13 residues. Germline V lookup: CDR1 MNHEY, CDR2 SVGEGT. The germline V and J ends were trimmed by 6 bases and 8 bases, with 13 bases remaining between them. The CDR3 reads CASSYRVGEKLFF. The CDR3 DNA reads as TGTGCCAGCAGCTACAGGGTGGGGGAAAAACTGTTTTTT.

Turning to this clonotype: A much larger clone sits a single nucleotide away, making a read error possible. This chain links TRBV19 with TRBJ1-1; 8 bases map to TRBD1. The CDR3 loop spans 15 amino acids. Germline loops: CDR1 LNHDA, CDR2 SQIVND (reference sequence). The CDR3 nucleotides are TGTGCCAGTAGTTCCGGGGACAGGATGAACACTGAAGCTCTCTTT. Amino acid sequence: CASSSGDRMNTEALF.

This clonotype has only a few counts. The gene calls are TRBV29-1 and TRBJ2-5; 10 nucleotides match TRBD2. The V and J ends lost 5 bases and 3 bases, in that order; junction bases with no gene match: 3. The germline V gene has CDR1 SQVTM and CDR2 ANQGSEA. This CDR3 is 13 amino acids long. The CDR3 region has the DNA TGCAGCGTTTCTAGCGGGAGTAAAGAGACCCAGTACTTC. It codes for CSVSSGSKETQYF.